The text below deals with one T cell receptor (beta chain). What it binds is not known. V was trimmed by 4 bases and J by 1 base, leaving 11 bases between them. Germline values: CDR1 SGHTA, CDR2 FQGNSA. This CDR3 is built from 14 residues. Measured with immunoSEQ multiplex PCR; TCRdb has only the in-frame clones, and not every one. Among about 200,000 clones listed, about nine tenths were seen once. This sample is part of a study of T cell responses to AZD1222 COVID-19 vaccine. The study's findings and limits: Two AZD1222 administrations were followed by greater Spike-specific TCR breadth and depth. Repertoires were obtained solely post-peak T cell response. Baseline seropositivity characterized only six AZD1222 recipients.

Doses given second, at about 4 or about 12 weeks, were pooled. The sequences come from peripheral blood, collected 28 days after the second AZD1222 dose. This sequence joins TRBV7-2 and TRBJ2-7; D possibly corresponds to TRBD2 (6 bases). The receptor was derived from an adult who received the AZD1222 COVID-19 vaccine. CDR3 DNA sequence: TGTGCCAGCAGCTACGGGACTGTATCCTACGAGCAGTACTTC. Amino acid sequence: CASSYGTVSYEQYF.